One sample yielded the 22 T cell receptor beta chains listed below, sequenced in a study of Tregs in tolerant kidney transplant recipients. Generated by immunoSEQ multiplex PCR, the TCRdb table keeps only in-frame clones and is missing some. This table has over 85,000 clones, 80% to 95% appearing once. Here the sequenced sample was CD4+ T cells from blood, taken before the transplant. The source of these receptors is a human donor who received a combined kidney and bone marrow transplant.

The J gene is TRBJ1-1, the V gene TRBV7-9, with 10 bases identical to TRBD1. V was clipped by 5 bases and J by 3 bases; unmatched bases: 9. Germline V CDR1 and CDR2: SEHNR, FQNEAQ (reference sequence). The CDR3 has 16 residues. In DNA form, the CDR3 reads TGTGCCAGCAGCCACGGGACAGGGGAGTCGGACACTGAAGCTTTCTTT. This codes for CASSHGTGESDTEAFF.

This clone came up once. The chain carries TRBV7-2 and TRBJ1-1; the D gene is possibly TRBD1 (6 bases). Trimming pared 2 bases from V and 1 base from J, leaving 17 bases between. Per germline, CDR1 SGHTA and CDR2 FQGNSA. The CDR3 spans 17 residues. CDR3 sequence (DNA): TGTGCCAGCAGCTTACTTTGGCCAGGGGCCGCGAACACTGAAGCTTTCTTT. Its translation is CASSLLWPGAANTEAFF.

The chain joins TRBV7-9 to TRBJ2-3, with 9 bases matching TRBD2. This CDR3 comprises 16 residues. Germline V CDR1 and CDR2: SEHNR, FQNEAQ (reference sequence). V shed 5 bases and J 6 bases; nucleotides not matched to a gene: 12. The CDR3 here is CASSPQPASGVDTQYF. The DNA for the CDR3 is TGTGCCAGCAGCCCACAACCGGCTAGCGGGGTTGATACGCAGTATTTT.

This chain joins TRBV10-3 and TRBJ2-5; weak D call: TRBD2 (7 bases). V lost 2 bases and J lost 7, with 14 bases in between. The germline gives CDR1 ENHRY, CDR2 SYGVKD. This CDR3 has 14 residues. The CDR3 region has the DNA TGTGCCATCAGTGAGCGGGGGGCCCTGGGGACCCAGTACTTC. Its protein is CAISERGALGTQYF.

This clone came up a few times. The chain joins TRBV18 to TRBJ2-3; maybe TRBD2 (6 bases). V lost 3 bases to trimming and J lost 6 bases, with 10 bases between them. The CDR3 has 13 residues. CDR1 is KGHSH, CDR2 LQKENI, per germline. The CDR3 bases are TGTGCCAGCTCACCGGGGGGATTGGATACGCAGTATTTT. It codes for CASSPGGLDTQYF.

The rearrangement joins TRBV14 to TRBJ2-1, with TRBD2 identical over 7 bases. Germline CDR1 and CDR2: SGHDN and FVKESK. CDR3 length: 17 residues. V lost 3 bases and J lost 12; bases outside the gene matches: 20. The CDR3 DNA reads TGTGCCAGCAGCCAGAAGATTGGCGTCAAGGGAGGGATTCGGCAGTTCTTC. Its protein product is CASSQKIGVKGGIRQFF. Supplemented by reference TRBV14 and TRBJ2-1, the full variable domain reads EAGVTQFPSHSVIEKGQTVTLRCDPISGHDNLYWYRRVMGKEIKFLLHFVKESKQDESGMPNNRFLAERTGGTYSTLKVQPAELEDSGVYFCASSQKIGVKGGIRQFFGPGTRLTVL.

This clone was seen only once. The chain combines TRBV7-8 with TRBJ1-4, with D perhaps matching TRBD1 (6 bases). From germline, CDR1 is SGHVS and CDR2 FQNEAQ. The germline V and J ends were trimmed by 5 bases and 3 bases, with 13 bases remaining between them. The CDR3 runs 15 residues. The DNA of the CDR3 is TGTGCCAGCAGCAAAGGGACACCGGCTAATGAAAAACTGTTTTTT. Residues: CASSKGTPANEKLFF.

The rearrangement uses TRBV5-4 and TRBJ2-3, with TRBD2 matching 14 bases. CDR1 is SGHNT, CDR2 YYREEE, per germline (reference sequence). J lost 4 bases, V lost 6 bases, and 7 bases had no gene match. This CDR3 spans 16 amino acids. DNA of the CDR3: TGTGCCAGCACCAGGGAGGGACTAGCGGGAGCAGATACGCAGTATTTT. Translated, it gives CASTREGLAGADTQYF.

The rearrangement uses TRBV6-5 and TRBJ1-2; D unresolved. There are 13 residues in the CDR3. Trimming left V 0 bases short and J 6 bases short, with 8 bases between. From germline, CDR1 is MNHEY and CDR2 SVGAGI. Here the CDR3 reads CASSYSILHGYTF. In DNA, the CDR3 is TGTGCCAGCAGTTACTCGATACTTCATGGCTACACCTTC.

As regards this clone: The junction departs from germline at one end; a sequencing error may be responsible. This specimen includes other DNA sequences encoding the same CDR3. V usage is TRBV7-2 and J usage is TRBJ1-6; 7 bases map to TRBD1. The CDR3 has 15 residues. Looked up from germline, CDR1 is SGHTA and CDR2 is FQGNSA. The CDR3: CASSLGRGLNSPLHF. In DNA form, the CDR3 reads TGTGCCAGCAGCTTAGGGAGGGGGCTTAATTCCCCCCTCCACTTT.

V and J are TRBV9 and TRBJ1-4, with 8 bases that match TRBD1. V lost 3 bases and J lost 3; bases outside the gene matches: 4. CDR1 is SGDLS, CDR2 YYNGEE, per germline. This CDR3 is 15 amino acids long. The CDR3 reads CASSALQGANEKLFF. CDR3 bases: TGTGCCAGCAGCGCCCTACAGGGGGCTAATGAAAAACTGTTTTTT.

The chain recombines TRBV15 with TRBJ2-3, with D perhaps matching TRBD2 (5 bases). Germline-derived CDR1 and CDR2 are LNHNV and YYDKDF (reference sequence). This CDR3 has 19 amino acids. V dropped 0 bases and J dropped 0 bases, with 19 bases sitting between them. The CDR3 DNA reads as TGTGCCACCAGCAGAGATACGGTGCTAAGGACTGAGAGCACAGATACGCAGTATTTT. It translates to CATSRDTVLRTESTDTQYF. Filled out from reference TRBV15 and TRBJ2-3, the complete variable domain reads DAMVIQNPRYQVTQFGKPVTLSCSQTLNHNVMYWYQQKSSQAPKLLFHYYDKDFNNEADTPDNFQSRRPNTSFCFLDIRSPGLGDTAMYLCATSRDTVLRTESTDTQYFGPGTRLTVL.

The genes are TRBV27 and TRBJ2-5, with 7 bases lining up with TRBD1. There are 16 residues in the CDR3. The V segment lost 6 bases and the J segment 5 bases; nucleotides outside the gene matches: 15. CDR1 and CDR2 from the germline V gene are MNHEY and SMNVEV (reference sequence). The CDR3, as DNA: TGTGCCAGCAGACCCCGGACAGGCCTAATGGGGGAGACCCAGTACTTC. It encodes CASRPRTGLMGETQYF.

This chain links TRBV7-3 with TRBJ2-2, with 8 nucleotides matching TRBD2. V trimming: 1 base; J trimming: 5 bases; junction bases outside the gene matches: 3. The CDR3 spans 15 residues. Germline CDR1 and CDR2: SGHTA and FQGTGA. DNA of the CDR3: TGTGCCAGCAGCTTAAGCGGGAGGAATACCGGGGAGCTGTTTTTT. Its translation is CASSLSGRNTGELFF. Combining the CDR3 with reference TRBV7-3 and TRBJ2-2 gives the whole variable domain GAGVSQTPSNKVTEKGKYVELRCDPISGHTALYWYRQSLGQGPEFLIYFQGTGAADDSGLPNDRFFAVRPEGSVSTLKIQRTERGDSAVYLCASSLSGRNTGELFFGEGSRLTVL.

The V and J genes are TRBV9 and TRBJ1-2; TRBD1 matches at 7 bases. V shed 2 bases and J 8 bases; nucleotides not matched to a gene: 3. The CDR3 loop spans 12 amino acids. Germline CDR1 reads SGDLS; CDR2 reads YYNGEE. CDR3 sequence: CASSVAGGGYTF. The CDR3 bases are TGTGCCAGCAGCGTGGCAGGGGGAGGCTACACCTTC.

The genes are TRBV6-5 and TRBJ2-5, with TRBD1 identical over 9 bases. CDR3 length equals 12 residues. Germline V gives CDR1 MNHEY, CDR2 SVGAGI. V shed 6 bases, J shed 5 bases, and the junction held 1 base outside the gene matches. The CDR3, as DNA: TGTGCCAGCAGGACAGGGGGGGAGACCCAGTACTTC. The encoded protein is CASRTGGETQYF.

In nucleotides, the CDR3 is TGTGCCAGCAGCTTAATACGCGGGAGCGTAGAGACCCAGTACTTC. As protein: CASSLIRGSVETQYF. The chain recombines TRBV7-2 with TRBJ2-5; TRBD2 aligns across 7 bases. The V gene end was trimmed by 2 bases and the J gene end by 4 bases; junction bases not matched to a gene: 7. Germline V gene data show CDR1 as SGHTA and CDR2 as FQGNSA. The CDR3 spans 15 residues.

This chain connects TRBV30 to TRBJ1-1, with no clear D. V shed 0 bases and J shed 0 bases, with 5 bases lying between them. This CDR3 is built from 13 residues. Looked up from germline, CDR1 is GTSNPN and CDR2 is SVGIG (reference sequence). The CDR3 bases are TGTGCCTGGAGTGTCGGGATGAACACTGAAGCTTTCTTT. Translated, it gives CAWSVGMNTEAFF.

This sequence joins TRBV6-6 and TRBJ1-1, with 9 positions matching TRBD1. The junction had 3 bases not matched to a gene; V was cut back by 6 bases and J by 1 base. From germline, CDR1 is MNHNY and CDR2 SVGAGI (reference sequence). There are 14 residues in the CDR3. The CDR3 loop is CASRGQGKNTEAFF. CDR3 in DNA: TGTGCCAGCAGGGGACAGGGCAAGAACACTGAAGCTTTCTTT.

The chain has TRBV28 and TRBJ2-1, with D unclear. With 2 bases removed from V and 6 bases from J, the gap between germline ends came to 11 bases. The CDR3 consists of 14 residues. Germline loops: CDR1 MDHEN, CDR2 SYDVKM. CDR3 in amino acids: CASSLPQKANEQFF. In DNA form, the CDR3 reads TGTGCCAGCAGTTTACCACAGAAAGCCAATGAGCAGTTCTTC.

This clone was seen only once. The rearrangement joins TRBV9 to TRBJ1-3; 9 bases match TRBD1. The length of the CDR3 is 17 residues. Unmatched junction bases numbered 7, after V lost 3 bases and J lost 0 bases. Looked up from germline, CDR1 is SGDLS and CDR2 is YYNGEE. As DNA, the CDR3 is TGTGCCAGCAGCGCGACCACAGGGGGCCGCTCTGGAAACACCATATATTTT. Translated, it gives CASSATTGGRSGNTIYF.

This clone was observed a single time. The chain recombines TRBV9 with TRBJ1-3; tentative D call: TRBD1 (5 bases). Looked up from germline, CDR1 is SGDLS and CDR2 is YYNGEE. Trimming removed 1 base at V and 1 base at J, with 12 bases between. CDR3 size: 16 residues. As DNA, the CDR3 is TGTGCCAGCAGCGTAAAGCGGGCAGGGTCTGGAAACACCATATATTTT. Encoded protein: CASSVKRAGSGNTIYF.